Listed here is a single T cell receptor (beta chain). The study left out patients who had uncontrolled infection, other autoimmune disease, pregnancy or lactation. Diagnostic assessment was based on clinical symptoms, serum thyroxine and TRAb, thyroid ultrasound and orbital computed tomography. The TCR beta CDR3 regions underwent amplification using RNA transcripts as the source. The HTBI primer set drove a first-round RT-PCR of the TCR CDR3. TCRdb called the multiplex PCR reads again in MiXCR, with one record for every CDR3 protein. The table has about 58,000 distinct CDR3 sequences, about 50% seen once. The sample comes from a study of T cells in Graves' hyperthyroidism and ophthalmopathy. The CDR3 runs 13 residues. The junction had 6 bases not matched to a gene; V was cut back by 4 bases and J by 5 bases. CDR1 and CDR2 (germline): SGHNT, YYREEE (reference sequence).

This receptor was identified in a woman in her twenties or thirties with Graves' ophthalmopathy. The V and J genes are TRBV5-4 and TRBJ2-7; 7 bases line up with TRBD2. The sequenced sample was blood. In nucleotides, the CDR3 is TGTGCCAGCAGCGGGGGGGGAGGGAACGAGCAGTACTTC. It codes for CASSGGGGNEQYF.